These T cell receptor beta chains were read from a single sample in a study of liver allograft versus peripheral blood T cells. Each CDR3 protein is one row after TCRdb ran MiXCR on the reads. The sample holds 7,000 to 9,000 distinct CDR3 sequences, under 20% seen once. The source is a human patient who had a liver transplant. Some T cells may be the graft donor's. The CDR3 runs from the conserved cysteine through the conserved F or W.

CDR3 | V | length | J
CASSQPGQGTLYGYTF | TRBV27 | 16 | TRBJ1-2
CASSQTGDLRGYTF | TRBV18 | 14 | TRBJ1-2
CASRIVGGQGALNEQFF | TRBV28 | 17 | TRBJ2-1
CASSPPSTGGGEQYF | TRBV18 | 15 | TRBJ2-7
CSANVNTGELFF | TRBV20-1 | 12 | TRBJ2-2
CASSLRLSETQYF | TRBV27 | 13 | TRBJ2-5
CSARDHRGMYEQYF | TRBV20-1 | 14 | TRBJ2-7
CASRQGAWTEAFF | TRBV28 | 13 | TRBJ1-1
CASSLALAGVETQYF | TRBV12-3/TRBV12-4 | 15 | TRBJ2-5
CASSWRGYYTEAFF | TRBV27 | 14 | TRBJ1-1
CASCLVATGGNQPQHF | TRBV7-2 | 16 | TRBJ1-5
CATSRKLTNGYTF | TRBV15 | 13 | TRBJ1-2
CASTSMGRSRYGYTF | TRBV19 | 15 | TRBJ1-2
CASSLSADSETYGYTF | TRBV28 | 16 | TRBJ1-2
CASSPDRAEQYF | TRBV11-1 | 12 | TRBJ2-7
CASSFGGAQANYGYTF | TRBV5-5 | 16 | TRBJ1-2
CASSIIAANTEAFF | TRBV19 | 14 | TRBJ1-1
CASSGLAQYNEQFF | TRBV19 | 14 | TRBJ2-1
CASSLAGTGDTQYF | TRBV7-2 | 14 | TRBJ2-3
CASSSRTATTNYGYTF | TRBV28 | 16 | TRBJ1-2
CASSARQPVNSTNEKLFF | TRBV6-2/TRBV6-3 | 18 | TRBJ1-4
CASSIGRVFGYTF | TRBV19 | 13 | TRBJ1-2
CASSLGVGPGANVLTF | TRBV11-2 | 16 | TRBJ2-6
CASSFRNNEKLFF | TRBV28 | 13 | TRBJ1-4
CASSPTKGQGTRGDGYTF | TRBV18 | 18 | TRBJ1-2
CASSLKGRDEKLFF | TRBV12-3/TRBV12-4 | 14 | TRBJ1-4
CASAEGTNSPLHF | TRBV30 | 13 | TRBJ1-6
CASSIGQGTEKLFF | TRBV19 | 14 | TRBJ1-4